A single sample is the source of the 14 T cell receptor beta chains below, sequenced in a study of beta chain features in type 1 diabetes. Expressed TCRB transcripts got sequenced, as all isolated RNA was reverse transcribed. Some clones are missing from TCRdb's copy, which holds only in-frame ones; the method was immunoSEQ multiplex PCR. The data hold 330,000 or so clones, with approximately 14% observed a single time. Sequencing was done on a sample of central memory CD4+ T cells from blood. Source of these receptors: a man under 40 in good health.

This clone was recorded a few times. The V gene is TRBV5-4, the J gene TRBJ2-3; 11 bases are shared with TRBD2. In germline, CDR1 is SGHNT, CDR2 YYREEE (reference sequence). V dropped 4 bases and J dropped 0; count of bases not matched to a gene: 13. The CDR3 length is 19 residues. The CDR3 DNA follows: TGTGCCAGCAGCCAAGATCTTTTAGCGGGAGGGCCGAGCACAGATACGCAGTATTTT. Translation gives CASSQDLLAGGPSTDTQYF.

The CDR3 DNA reads as TGCGCCAGCAGTGATGAATACTATGGCTACACCTTC. As protein: CASSDEYYGYTF. The chain has TRBV10-2 and TRBJ1-2; D uncertain. CDR3 length: 12 residues. V was trimmed by 3 bases and J by 3 bases, leaving 5 bases between them. Germline-derived CDR1 and CDR2 are WSHSY and SAAADI.

This clone was seen more than once but under ten times. The CDR3 region is CASSPKITDTQYF. The CDR3 DNA is TGTGCCAGCAGCCCCAAAATCACAGATACGCAGTATTTT. The rearrangement links TRBV7-2 to TRBJ2-3; D unclear. Germline loops: CDR1 SGHTA, CDR2 FQGNSA. The germline V and J ends were trimmed by 5 bases and 2 bases, with 8 bases remaining between them. This CDR3 is 13 amino acids long.

This clone came up a few times. DNA of the CDR3: TGTGCCAGTATCAGGACAGTAGGCGCAGATACGCAGTATTTT. It yields the protein CASIRTVGADTQYF. This sequence joins TRBV19 and TRBJ2-3, with D maybe TRBD1 (6 bases). Germline CDR1 is LNHDA and CDR2 is SQIVND (reference sequence). The CDR3 loop spans 14 amino acids. V was pared by 7 bases and J by 4 bases, with 15 bases between.

The V call is TRBV30, the J call TRBJ2-7; D is ambiguous. The V gene's germline CDR1 is GTSNPN and CDR2 SVGIG (reference sequence). V was cut by 0 bases and J by 5 bases, with 5 bases left in between. This CDR3 comprises 11 residues. The CDR3 DNA reads TGTGCCTGGAGTGTAGGAAACGAGCAGTACGTC. Its translation is CAWSVGNEQYV.

In its sample, this clone was seen many times. V is TRBV13 and J is TRBJ2-2; D perhaps matches TRBD2 (6 bases). V dropped 3 bases and J dropped 4 bases, with 12 bases sitting between them. The CDR3 runs 15 residues. The germline V gene has CDR1 PRHDT and CDR2 FYEKMQ (reference sequence). Here the CDR3 reads CASSFGLASTGELFF. The CDR3, as DNA: TGTGCCAGCAGCTTTGGGCTAGCGAGCACCGGGGAGCTGTTTTTT.

This clone was observed a few times. J is TRBJ2-1 and V is TRBV2, with 9 positions matching TRBD1. The ends lost 5 bases at V and 6 bases at J; junction bases unmatched: 8. CDR1 is SNHLY, CDR2 FYNNEI, per germline. The CDR3 sequence is 15 residues long. The CDR3 region is CASSPRDRVSNEQFF. The CDR3, as DNA: TGTGCCAGCAGTCCCCGGGACAGGGTTTCCAATGAGCAGTTCTTC.

This clone was seen a few times. The chain joins TRBV11-2 to TRBJ2-1; D uncertain. This CDR3 region has 13 residues. V was shortened by 11 bases and J by 2 bases, with 13 bases between the two germline ends. Looked up from germline, CDR1 is SGHAT and CDR2 is FQNNGV. The CDR3 DNA sequence: TGTGCCTCCCAGTTTATGGCCTACAATGAGCAGTTCTTC. This sequence encodes CASQFMAYNEQFF. The whole variable domain, remainder taken from reference TRBV11-2 and TRBJ2-1, is EAGVAQSPRYKIIEKRQSVAFWCNPISGHATLYWYQQILGQGPKLLIQFQNNGVVDDSQLPKDRFSAERLKGVDSTLKIQPAKLEDSAVYLCASQFMAYNEQFFGPGTRLTVL.

This clone was found a few times. This sequence joins TRBV5-6 and TRBJ2-5; D remains ambiguous. This CDR3 contains 11 residues. V lost 2 bases and J lost 7, with 6 bases in between. CDR1 is SGHDT and CDR2 is YYEEEE in the germline V gene. This chain's CDR3 is CASSLRGTQYF. The CDR3 DNA follows: TGTGCCAGCAGCTTAAGAGGGACCCAGTACTTC.

This clone came up a few times. The chain combines TRBV5-1 with TRBJ2-6; D remains unclear. The CDR3 contains 13 residues. Germline V lookup: CDR1 SGHRS, CDR2 YFSETQ. The CDR3 DNA follows: TGCCCACGCAATTGTTCTGGGGCCAACGTCCTGACTTTC. Translated: CPRNCSGANVLTF.

The chain has TRBV7-6 and TRBJ1-1, with 7 positions matching TRBD1. Per the germline V gene, CDR1 is SGHVS and CDR2 is FNYEAQ. The CDR3 contains 14 residues. J gave up 6 bases and V 6 bases, and 10 bases lay outside the gene matches. The CDR3, as DNA: TGTGCCAGCAGTTCAGGGGGTGAACACTCTGAAGCTTTCTTT. This gives the protein CASSSGGEHSEAFF.

The genes are TRBV9 and TRBJ1-1; D uncertain. Germline assignment: CDR1 SGDLS and CDR2 YYNGEE. Trimming took off 0 bases at V and 2 bases at J, with 14 bases between the two ends. The CDR3 length is 16 residues. The DNA for the CDR3 is TGTGCCAGCAGCGTAGTGTCCGGGAAGAGTAACACTGAAGCTTTCTTT. Residues: CASSVVSGKSNTEAFF.

The rearrangement joins TRBV29-1 to TRBJ1-4; a possible D gene is TRBD1 (5 bases). The CDR3 runs to 15 residues. Germline V CDR1 and CDR2: SQVTM, ANQGSEA. Trimming pared 4 bases from V and 5 bases from J, leaving 17 bases between. CDR3 sequence: CSVGVDSTFNEKLFF. The DNA for the CDR3 is TGCAGCGTTGGGGTTGACAGCACCTTCAATGAAAAACTGTTTTTT.

This clone appeared a few times. This chain uses TRBV4-1 with TRBJ1-2, with a tentative D call TRBD1 (6 bases). V gave up 0 bases and J gave up 0 bases, with 8 bases separating them. The CDR3 consists of 15 residues. Germline values: CDR1 MGHRA, CDR2 YSYEKL. CDR3 coding DNA: TGCGCCAGCAGCCAAGAGGGGGCCGCTAACTATGGCTACACCTTC. It specifies CASSQEGAANYGYTF.